The 9 T cell receptor beta chains below all came from one sample that was sequenced in a study of blood T cell repertoires in COVID-19. Some clones are missing from TCRdb's copy, which holds only in-frame ones; the method was immunoSEQ multiplex PCR. The table includes some 400,000 clones, more than 65% detected once. Sequencing was carried out using peripheral blood. These receptors all stem from a human donor with acute or convalescent COVID-19. The donor label of this sample is uncertain.

This sequence joins TRBV5-1 and TRBJ1-2; D remains unclear. Germline V lookup: CDR1 SGHRS, CDR2 YFSETQ. This CDR3 contains 15 residues. Trimming removed 4 bases from V and 3 bases from J, with 16 bases in between. CDR3 bases: TGCGCCAGCAGCCCCGGCGGGCAGGCCCACTATGGCTACACCTTC. It is translated as CASSPGGQAHYGYTF.

The chain is built from TRBV6-5 and TRBJ1-6; D unresolved. Trimming took off 0 bases at V and 5 bases at J, with 11 bases between the two ends. The germline CDR1 and CDR2 sequences are MNHEY and SVGAGI. The CDR3 is made up of 16 amino acids. This CDR3 is CASSYSTGLNNSPLHF. For the CDR3, the DNA is TGTGCCAGCAGTTACTCCACCGGGTTAAATAATTCACCCCTCCACTTT.

The chain carries TRBV14 and TRBJ2-2; 8 bases align to TRBD1. CDR3 size: 16 residues. CDR1 and CDR2 (germline): SGHDN, FVKESK. V dropped 4 bases and J dropped 6; count of bases not matched to a gene: 10. The CDR3: CASSLMGDRLPGELFF. CDR3 nucleotides: TGTGCCAGCAGCCTTATGGGGGACAGGCTCCCCGGGGAGCTGTTTTTT.

The chain couples TRBV27 to TRBJ1-4; tentative D call: TRBD1 (5 bases). The CDR3 has 16 amino acids. Trimming pared 6 bases from V and 8 bases from J, leaving 22 bases between. The germline V gene has CDR1 MNHEY and CDR2 SMNVEV (reference sequence). CDR3 DNA: TGTGCCAGCAGCCGAGATCCTGGACCATCAGGGGAAAAACTGTTTTTT. Residues: CASSRDPGPSGEKLFF.

This chain links TRBV3-1 (or the pseudogene TRBV3-2) with TRBJ1-5, with D unresolved. The V end was cut by 2 bases, the J end by 2 bases, with 7 bases between. This CDR3 has 14 residues. Germline V gene sequence: CDR1 LGHDT, CDR2 YNNKEL (reference sequence). CDR3 amino acids: CASSQNTGNQPQHF. Here the CDR3 DNA reads TGTGCCAGCAGCCAAAACACAGGCAATCAGCCCCAGCATTTT.

This chain uses TRBV19 with TRBJ1-3, with a possible D match to TRBD1 (5 bases). This CDR3 contains 14 residues. Germline V gene sequence: CDR1 LNHDA, CDR2 SQIVND (reference sequence). Trimming cost V 6 bases and J 0 bases, with 9 bases left between them. CDR3 in DNA: TGTGCCAGTAGGGAGGGGCCCTCTGGAAACACCATATATTTT. This codes for CASREGPSGNTIYF. The full variable domain, with the rest looked up from reference TRBV19 and TRBJ1-3, is DGGITQSPKYLFRKEGQNVTLSCEQNLNHDAMYWYRQDPGQGLRLIYYSQIVNDFQKGDIAEGYSVSREKKESFPLTVTSAQKNPTAFYLCASREGPSGNTIYFGEGSWLTVV.

V gene TRBV7-9 combines with J gene TRBJ2-1, with 13 bases fitting TRBD2. After removal of 5 bases from V and 5 bases from J, the junction contained 6 bases not matched to a gene. This CDR3 has 16 residues. In germline, CDR1 is SEHNR, CDR2 FQNEAQ (reference sequence). This chain's CDR3 is CASSPIGTSGNNEQFF. The CDR3 DNA follows: TGTGCCAGCAGCCCAATAGGGACTAGCGGGAACAATGAGCAGTTCTTC.

V gene TRBV4-2 combines with J gene TRBJ1-1, with D possibly matching TRBD1 (5 bases). Germline CDR1 is LGHNA and CDR2 is YNFKEQ. The CDR3 extends over 14 amino acids. V lost 4 bases and J lost 0, with 9 bases in between. Here the CDR3 reads CASSPPGVNTEAFF. In nucleotides, the CDR3 is TGTGCCAGCAGCCCGCCGGGGGTGAACACTGAAGCTTTCTTT.

The count of this clone is one. The chain employs TRBV5-5 and TRBJ1-2; TRBD1 agrees at 7 bases. Germline V CDR1 and CDR2: SGHKS, YYEKEE (reference sequence). CDR3 length equals 16 residues. With 0 bases clipped from V and 8 bases from J, the junction kept 13 bases outside the gene matches. The DNA for the CDR3 is TGTGCCAGCAGCTTGGATCCGGCACAGGGGCTACCAGGCTACACCTTC. This codes for CASSLDPAQGLPGYTF.